A selection of T cell receptor beta chains follows, all from one sample in a study of T cells after yellow fever vaccination. TCRdb reanalysed the 5' RACE reads using MiXCR and keeps one entry per CDR3 protein. Of 620,000 or so distinct CDR3 sequences detected, about a sixth appear once; the ten largest clones hold around 16%. The material was PBMCs, obtained 5 days after the first yellow fever vaccination. The receptors here all came from a man aged 18 to 29 who received the YFV17D yellow fever vaccine. CDR3s include the opening cysteine and the closing phenylalanine or tryptophan. A D gene is named only where the DNA matches it firmly. Where a row states a size, it is once, few, many or the class of an expanded clone; other rows omit it.

abundance: .
v_gene: TRBV6-5
d_gene: .
j_gene: TRBJ2-2
CDR3nt: TGTGCCAGCAGTTACTCGGGGACAACAGTTCTTAGGGACGCCGGGGAGCTGTTTTTT
CDR3aa: CASSYSGTTVLRDAGELFF

abundance: few
v_gene: TRBV5-1
d_gene: .
j_gene: TRBJ2-2
CDR3nt: TGCGCCAGCAGCTTGTGGGGATGGGAGCTGTTTTTT
CDR3aa: CASSLWGWELFF

abundance: few
v_gene: TRBV7-9
d_gene: .
j_gene: TRBJ2-6
CDR3nt: TGTGCCACCCCGTTGGGGCCGCTCCTGTTAGGGGCCAACGTCCTGACTTTC
CDR3aa: CATPLGPLLLGANVLTF

abundance: few
v_gene: TRBV5-1
d_gene: .
j_gene: TRBJ2-5
CDR3nt: TGCGCCAGCAGCAACGGGGGTGGAGAGACCCAGTACTTC
CDR3aa: CASSNGGGETQYF

abundance: few
v_gene: TRBV12-3/TRBV12-4
d_gene: TRBD1
j_gene: TRBJ2-4
CDR3nt: TGTGCCAGCAGTACGTCTAGTCAGCCGGGACAGCGCCGTCGGGACATTCAGTACTTC
CDR3aa: CASSTSSQPGQRRRDIQYF

abundance: .
v_gene: TRBV10-2
d_gene: .
j_gene: TRBJ2-2
CDR3nt: TGCGCCAGCAGCCCAAGCGGTAGGAACACCGGGGAGCTGTTTTTT
CDR3aa: CASSPSGRNTGELFF

abundance: .
v_gene: TRBV4-1
d_gene: .
j_gene: TRBJ1-2
CDR3nt: TGCGCCAGCAGCCAAGCAAGGGAACCTAACTATGGCTACACCTTC
CDR3aa: CASSQAREPNYGYTF

abundance: once
v_gene: TRBV6-1
d_gene: .
j_gene: TRBJ2-1
CDR3nt: TGTGCCAGCACATCGCCCCCTCCGAATGAGCAGTTCTTC
CDR3aa: CASTSPPPNEQFF

abundance: few
v_gene: TRBV7-2
d_gene: TRBD1
j_gene: TRBJ1-2
CDR3nt: TGTGCCAGCAGCGACAGGGGCTATGGCTACACCTTC
CDR3aa: CASSDRGYGYTF

abundance: .
v_gene: TRBV5-1
d_gene: .
j_gene: TRBJ2-2
CDR3nt: TGCGCCAGCAGCTACGACAGGGGAGGGACCGGGGAGCTGTTTTTT
CDR3aa: CASSYDRGGTGELFF

abundance: few
v_gene: TRBV10-3
d_gene: .
j_gene: TRBJ1-6
CDR3nt: TGTGCCACCAGAGCCGAGTATTCACCCCTCCACTTT
CDR3aa: CATRAEYSPLHF

abundance: many
v_gene: TRBV7-2
d_gene: TRBD1
j_gene: TRBJ1-4
CDR3nt: TGTGCCAGCAGCTGGACAGGCAATGAAAAACTGTTTTTT
CDR3aa: CASSWTGNEKLFF

abundance: few
v_gene: TRBV5-1
d_gene: .
j_gene: TRBJ1-4
CDR3nt: TGCGCCAGCAGCTTGCTGTCCGGGGGTAATGAAAAACTGTTTTTT
CDR3aa: CASSLLSGGNEKLFF

abundance: few
v_gene: TRBV6-1
d_gene: .
j_gene: TRBJ2-7
CDR3nt: TGTGCCAGCAGTGAAGCTGGCCCAGGGGCGTACGAGCAGTACTTC
CDR3aa: CASSEAGPGAYEQYF

abundance: few
v_gene: TRBV5-6
d_gene: .
j_gene: TRBJ2-3
CDR3nt: TGTGCCAGCATTAGGACCAACACAGATACGCAGTATTTT
CDR3aa: CASIRTNTDTQYF

abundance: .
v_gene: TRBV20-1
d_gene: TRBD1
j_gene: TRBJ1-6
CDR3nt: TGCAGTGCTCCGACAGGGGCGAATTCACCCCTCCACTTT
CDR3aa: CSAPTGANSPLHF